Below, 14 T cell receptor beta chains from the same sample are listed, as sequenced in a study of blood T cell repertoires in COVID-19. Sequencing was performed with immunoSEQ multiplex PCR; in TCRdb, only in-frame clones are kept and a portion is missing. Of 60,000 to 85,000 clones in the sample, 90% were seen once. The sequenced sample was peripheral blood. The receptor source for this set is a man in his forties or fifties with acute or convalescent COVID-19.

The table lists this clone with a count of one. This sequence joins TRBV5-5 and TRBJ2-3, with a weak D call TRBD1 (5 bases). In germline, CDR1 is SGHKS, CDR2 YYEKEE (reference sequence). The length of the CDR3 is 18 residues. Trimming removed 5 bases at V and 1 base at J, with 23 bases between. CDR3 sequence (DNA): TGTGCCAGCAGTCGGTTGGACCAGGGTGAGTATTGCACAGATACGCAGTATTTT. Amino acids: CASSRLDQGEYCTDTQYF.

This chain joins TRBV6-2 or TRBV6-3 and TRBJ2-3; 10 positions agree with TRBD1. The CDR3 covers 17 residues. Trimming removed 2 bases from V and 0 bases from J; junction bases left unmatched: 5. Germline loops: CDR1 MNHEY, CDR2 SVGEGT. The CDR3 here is CASSYARTGGSTDTQYF. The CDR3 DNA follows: TGTGCCAGCAGTTACGCCCGGACAGGGGGGAGCACAGATACGCAGTATTTT.

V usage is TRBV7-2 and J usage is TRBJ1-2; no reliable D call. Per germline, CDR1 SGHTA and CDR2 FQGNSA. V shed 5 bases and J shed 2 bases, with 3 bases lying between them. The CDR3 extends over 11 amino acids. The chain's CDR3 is CASSLNYGYTF. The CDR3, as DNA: TGTGCCAGCAGCCTCAACTATGGCTACACCTTC.

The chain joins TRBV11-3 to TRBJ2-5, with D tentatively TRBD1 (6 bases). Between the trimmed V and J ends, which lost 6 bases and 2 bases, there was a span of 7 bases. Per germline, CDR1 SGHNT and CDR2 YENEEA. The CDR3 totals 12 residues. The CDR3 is CASSTGQETQYF. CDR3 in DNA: TGTGCCAGCAGTACAGGGCAAGAGACCCAGTACTTC.

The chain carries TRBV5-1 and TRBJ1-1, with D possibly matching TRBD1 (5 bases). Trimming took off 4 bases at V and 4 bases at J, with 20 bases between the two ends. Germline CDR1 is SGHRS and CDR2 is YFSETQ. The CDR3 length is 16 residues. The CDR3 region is CASSPLVGGGGTEAFF. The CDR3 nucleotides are TGCGCCAGCAGCCCGCTTGTGGGGGGGGGAGGCACTGAAGCTTTCTTT. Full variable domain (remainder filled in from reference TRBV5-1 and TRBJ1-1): KAGVTQTPRYLIKTRGQQVTLSCSPISGHRSVSWYQQTPGQGLQFLFEYFSETQRNKGNFPGRFSGRQFSNSRSEMNVSTLELGDSALYLCASSPLVGGGGTEAFFGQGTRLTVV.

The CDR3 DNA reads as TGTGCCAGCAGTTGGGGCAGGTCCTACGAGCAGTACTTC. It is translated as CASSWGRSYEQYF. The chain employs TRBV27 and TRBJ2-7, with D possibly being TRBD1 (5 bases). Germline V gene lookup returns CDR1 MNHEY and CDR2 SMNVEV (reference sequence). The V end was cut by 4 bases, the J end by 1 base, with 8 bases between. CDR3 length equals 13 residues.

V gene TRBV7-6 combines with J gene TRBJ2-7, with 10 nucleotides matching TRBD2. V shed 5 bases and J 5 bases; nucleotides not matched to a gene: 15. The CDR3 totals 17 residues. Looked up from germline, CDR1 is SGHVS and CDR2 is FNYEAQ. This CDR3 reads CASSPIAGTSEIHEQYF. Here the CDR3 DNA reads TGTGCCAGCAGCCCTATCGCCGGGACTAGCGAGATCCACGAGCAGTACTTC.

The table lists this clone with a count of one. CDR3 nucleotide sequence: TGTGCCATCGGGGGCGCGAACACCGGGGAGCTGTTTTTT. This translates into CAIGGANTGELFF. The rearrangement joins TRBV10-3 to TRBJ2-2; a weak D match, TRBD1 (6 bases). Trimming removed 8 bases from V and 0 bases from J, with 7 bases in between. This CDR3 has 13 residues. Germline values: CDR1 ENHRY, CDR2 SYGVKD.

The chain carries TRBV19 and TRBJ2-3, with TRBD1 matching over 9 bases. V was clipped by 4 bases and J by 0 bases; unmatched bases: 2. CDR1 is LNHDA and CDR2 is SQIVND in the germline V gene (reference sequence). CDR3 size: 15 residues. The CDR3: CASSNRGPSTDTQYF. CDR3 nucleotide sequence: TGTGCCAGTAGTAACAGGGGGCCTAGCACAGATACGCAGTATTTT.

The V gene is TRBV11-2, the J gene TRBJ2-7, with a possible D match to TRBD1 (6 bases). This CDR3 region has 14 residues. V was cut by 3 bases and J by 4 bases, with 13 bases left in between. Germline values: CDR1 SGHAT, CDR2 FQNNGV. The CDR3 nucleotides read TGTGCCAGCAGCTTCCGGGACAAGAGTTACGAGCAGTACTTC. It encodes CASSFRDKSYEQYF. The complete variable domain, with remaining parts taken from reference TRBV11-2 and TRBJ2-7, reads EAGVAQSPRYKIIEKRQSVAFWCNPISGHATLYWYQQILGQGPKLLIQFQNNGVVDDSQLPKDRFSAERLKGVDSTLKIQPAKLEDSAVYLCASSFRDKSYEQYFGPGTRLTVT.

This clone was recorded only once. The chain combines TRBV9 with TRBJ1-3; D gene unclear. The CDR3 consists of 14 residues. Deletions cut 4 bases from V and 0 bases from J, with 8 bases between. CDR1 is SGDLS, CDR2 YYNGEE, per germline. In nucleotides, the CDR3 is TGTGCCAGCAGCCCGAGTGGCTCTGGAAACACCATATATTTT. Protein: CASSPSGSGNTIYF.

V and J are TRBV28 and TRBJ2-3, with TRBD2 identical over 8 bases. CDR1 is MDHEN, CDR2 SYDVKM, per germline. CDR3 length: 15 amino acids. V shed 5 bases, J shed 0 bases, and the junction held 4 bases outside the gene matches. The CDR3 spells CASSGSGVSTDTQYF. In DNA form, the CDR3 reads TGTGCCAGCAGTGGTAGCGGGGTGAGCACAGATACGCAGTATTTT.

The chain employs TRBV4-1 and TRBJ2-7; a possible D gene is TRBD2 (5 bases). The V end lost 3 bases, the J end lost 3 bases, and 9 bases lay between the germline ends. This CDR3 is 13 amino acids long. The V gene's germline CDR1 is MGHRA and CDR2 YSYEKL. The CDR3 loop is CASSQRAGYEQYF. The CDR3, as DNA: TGCGCCAGCAGCCAGCGGGCGGGCTACGAGCAGTACTTC.

CDR3 residues: CASSLGSGNTIYF. The DNA of the CDR3 is TGCGCCAGCAGCTTGGGTAGTGGAAACACCATATATTTT. The chain links TRBV5-1 to TRBJ1-3; the D is unclear. The V gene's germline CDR1 is SGHRS and CDR2 YFSETQ. The CDR3 is 13 amino acids. Trimming took off 0 bases at V and 3 bases at J, with 4 bases between the two ends. Drawing the rest from reference TRBV5-1 and TRBJ1-3, the complete variable domain is KAGVTQTPRYLIKTRGQQVTLSCSPISGHRSVSWYQQTPGQGLQFLFEYFSETQRNKGNFPGRFSGRQFSNSRSEMNVSTLELGDSALYLCASSLGSGNTIYFGEGSWLTVV.